The next 14 T cell receptor beta chains were all read from a single sample in a study of T cell responses to AZD1222 COVID-19 vaccine. Clones were sequenced by immunoSEQ multiplex PCR, and TCRdb holds only the in-frame ones, with some missing. The sample contains nearly 90,000 clones, around 88% of which appear only once. Here the sequenced sample was peripheral blood, taken on day 0 of MenACWY control vaccination. The receptors were sampled from an adult in good health.

The chain has TRBV15 and TRBJ2-2, with no clear D. Germline CDR1 and CDR2: LNHNV and YYDKDF (reference sequence). This CDR3 spans 13 amino acids. Deletions cut 7 bases from V and 2 bases from J, with 8 bases between. The CDR3 reads CATTPANTGELFF. The CDR3 DNA sequence: TGTGCCACCACCCCGGCCAACACCGGGGAGCTGTTTTTT.

This chain joins TRBV6-5 and TRBJ1-1; no firm D call. The CDR3 is made up of 12 amino acids. Germline V gives CDR1 MNHEY, CDR2 SVGAGI. Trimming stripped 7 bases from V and 4 bases from J, with 10 bases between. This chain's CDR3 is CASNERGTEAFF. The CDR3 nucleotides are TGTGCCAGCAACGAACGGGGCACTGAAGCTTTCTTT.

J is TRBJ2-5 and V is TRBV5-1; D might be TRBD1 or TRBD2, each matching 5 bases. Germline V gene lookup returns CDR1 SGHRS and CDR2 YFSETQ. The germline V and J ends were trimmed by 1 base and 4 bases, with 8 bases remaining between them. The CDR3 is 13 residues long. The CDR3 loop is CASSLWGPETQYF. Written as DNA, the CDR3 is TGCGCCAGCAGCTTGTGGGGACCAGAGACCCAGTACTTC.

J is TRBJ2-2 and V is TRBV7-2, with D possibly being TRBD2 (5 bases). CDR3 length: 15 amino acids. Between the trimmed V and J ends, which lost 4 bases and 1 base, there was a span of 10 bases. Germline-derived CDR1 and CDR2 are SGHTA and FQGNSA. Here the CDR3 DNA reads TGTGCCAGCAGCTCACGTCGGGGGAACACCGGGGAGCTGTTTTTT. Translating it yields CASSSRRGNTGELFF.

V is TRBV6-2 or TRBV6-3 and J is TRBJ1-1, with 7 bases lining up with TRBD1. The CDR3 length is 16 residues. Germline V lookup: CDR1 MNHEY, CDR2 SVGEGT. The V and J ends lost 5 bases and 3 bases, in that order; junction bases with no gene match: 12. The CDR3 region is CASSDVGGPRDTEAFF. In DNA form, the CDR3 reads TGTGCCAGCAGTGACGTAGGGGGCCCGAGGGACACTGAAGCTTTCTTT.

V usage is TRBV7-9 and J usage is TRBJ2-7; 9 nucleotides line up with TRBD1. Germline V gene lookup returns CDR1 SEHNR and CDR2 FQNEAQ (reference sequence). J was trimmed by 2 bases and V by 4 bases; bases with no gene match: 6. CDR3 length: 15 amino acids. CDR3 in DNA: TGTGCCAGCAGCTCCGGGACAGGGAACACCTACGAGCAGTACTTC. This sequence encodes CASSSGTGNTYEQYF. The variable domain in full, with the rest retrieved from reference TRBV7-9 and TRBJ2-7, is DTGVSQNPRHKITKRGQNVTFRCDPISEHNRLYWYRQTLGQGPEFLTYFQNEAQLEKSRLLSDRFSAERPKGSFSTLEIQRTEQGDSAMYLCASSSGTGNTYEQYFGPGTRLTVT.

The CDR3 loop is CATREILGANQPQHF. The CDR3 bases are TGTGCCACCAGAGAAATTTTGGGGGCTAATCAGCCCCAGCATTTT. This chain joins TRBV19 and TRBJ1-5, with D possibly TRBD1 on 6 matching bases. Trimming took off 10 bases at V and 4 bases at J, with 20 bases between the two ends. This CDR3 is built from 15 residues. Germline CDR1 and CDR2: LNHDA and SQIVND (reference sequence).

The count of this clone is one. This chain connects TRBV7-9 to TRBJ1-2; D unclear. V was shortened by 3 bases and J by 10 bases, with 15 bases between the two germline ends. Germline assignment: CDR1 SEHNR and CDR2 FQNEAQ (reference sequence). The CDR3 is made up of 13 amino acids. CDR3 DNA sequence: TGTGCCAGCAGCTTGGAACCTTACCATCCCTACACCTTC. Amino acid sequence: CASSLEPYHPYTF.

The chain links TRBV4-1 to TRBJ2-1; D gene uncertain. The CDR3 loop spans 15 amino acids. The V end was cut by 0 bases, the J end by 4 bases, with 10 bases between. The germline V gene encodes CDR1 MGHRA and CDR2 YSYEKL. The CDR3 here is CASSQEGTQYNEQFF. The CDR3 nucleotides read TGCGCCAGCAGCCAAGAGGGTACACAGTACAATGAGCAGTTCTTC.

The chain carries TRBV7-9 and TRBJ1-3; TRBD1 is a possible D gene (5 bases). This CDR3 contains 14 residues. CDR1 is SEHNR, CDR2 FQNEAQ, per germline (reference sequence). V lost 3 bases and J lost 5, with 11 bases in between. This CDR3 reads CASSLGQVRNTIYF. CDR3 sequence (DNA): TGTGCCAGCAGCTTGGGGCAGGTCCGAAACACCATATATTTT.

This chain connects TRBV15 to TRBJ2-2, with TRBD2 matching 9 bases. The length of the CDR3 is 16 residues. Trimming cost V 3 bases and J 7 bases; bases outside gene matches: 9. Germline V gene data show CDR1 as LNHNV and CDR2 as YYDKDF (reference sequence). CDR3 bases: TGTGCCACCAGCAGTAAGCGGGGGGTTAAGAGCGGGGAGCTGTTTTTT. This translates into CATSSKRGVKSGELFF. Full variable domain (remainder filled in from reference TRBV15 and TRBJ2-2): DAMVIQNPRYQVTQFGKPVTLSCSQTLNHNVMYWYQQKSSQAPKLLFHYYDKDFNNEADTPDNFQSRRPNTSFCFLDIRSPGLGDTAMYLCATSSKRGVKSGELFFGEGSRLTVL.

The chain uses TRBV7-2 and TRBJ1-1, with a possible D match to TRBD1 (5 bases). V shed 1 base and J shed 0 bases, with 15 bases lying between them. Germline V lookup: CDR1 SGHTA, CDR2 FQGNSA. The CDR3 sequence is 17 residues long. The CDR3 reads CASSLVLGVPMNTEAFF. The CDR3 bases are TGTGCCAGCAGCTTAGTTTTGGGGGTGCCTATGAACACTGAAGCTTTCTTT.

The rearrangement joins TRBV5-4 to TRBJ2-3, with 8 bases fitting TRBD2. V shed 2 bases and J 6 bases; nucleotides not matched to a gene: 8. The germline CDR1 and CDR2 sequences are SGHNT and YYREEE (reference sequence). This CDR3 contains 15 residues. CDR3 region: CASSFSGGGRDTQYF. Here the CDR3 DNA reads TGTGCCAGCAGCTTCTCCGGGGGGGGCCGGGATACGCAGTATTTT.

This clone was seen a single time. This chain links TRBV3-1 (or the pseudogene TRBV3-2) with TRBJ1-4, with TRBD1 matching over 9 bases. The V gene's germline CDR1 is LGHDT and CDR2 YNNKEL (reference sequence). V dropped 0 bases and J dropped 8; count of bases not matched to a gene: 7. The length of the CDR3 is 16 residues. For the CDR3, the DNA is TGTGCCAGCAGCCAAGATCTCAGGACAGGGGAAGAAAAACTGTTTTTT. Its translation is CASSQDLRTGEEKLFF.